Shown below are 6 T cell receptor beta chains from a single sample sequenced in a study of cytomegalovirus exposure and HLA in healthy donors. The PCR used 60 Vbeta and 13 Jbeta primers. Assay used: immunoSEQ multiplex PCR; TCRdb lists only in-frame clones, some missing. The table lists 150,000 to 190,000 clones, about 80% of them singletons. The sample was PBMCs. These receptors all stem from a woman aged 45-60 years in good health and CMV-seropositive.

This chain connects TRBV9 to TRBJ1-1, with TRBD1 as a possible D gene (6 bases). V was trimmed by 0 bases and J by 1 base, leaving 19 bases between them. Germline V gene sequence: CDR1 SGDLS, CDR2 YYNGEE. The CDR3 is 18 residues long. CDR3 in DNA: TGTGCCAGCAGCGTAGGTAGTAGGGGGGGCGGTCCGAACACTGAAGCTTTCTTT. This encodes CASSVGSRGGGPNTEAFF. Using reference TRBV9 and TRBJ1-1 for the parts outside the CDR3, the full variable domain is DSGVTQTPKHLITATGQRVTLRCSPRSGDLSVYWYQQSLDQGLQFLIQYYNGEERAKGNILERFSAQQFPDLHSELNLSSLELGDSALYFCASSVGSRGGGPNTEAFFGQGTRLTVV.

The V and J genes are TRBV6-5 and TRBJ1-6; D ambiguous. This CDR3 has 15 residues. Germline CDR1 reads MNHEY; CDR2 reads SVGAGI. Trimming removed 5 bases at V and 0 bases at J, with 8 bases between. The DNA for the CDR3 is TGTGCCAGCAGTACCAGAGGCTCCTATAATTCACCCCTCCACTTT. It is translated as CASSTRGSYNSPLHF.

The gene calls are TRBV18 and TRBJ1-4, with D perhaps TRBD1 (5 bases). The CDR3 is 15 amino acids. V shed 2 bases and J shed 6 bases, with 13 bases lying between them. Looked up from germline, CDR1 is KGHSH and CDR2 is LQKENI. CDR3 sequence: CASSPNSAGDEKLFF. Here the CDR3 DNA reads TGTGCCAGCTCACCAAATTCCGCGGGGGATGAAAAACTGTTTTTT. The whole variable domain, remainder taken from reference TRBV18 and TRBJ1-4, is NAGVMQNPRHLVRRRGQEARLRCSPMKGHSHVYWYRQLPEEGLKFMVYLQKENIIDESGMPKERFSAEFPKEGPSILRIQQVVRGDSAAYFCASSPNSAGDEKLFFGSGTQLSVL.

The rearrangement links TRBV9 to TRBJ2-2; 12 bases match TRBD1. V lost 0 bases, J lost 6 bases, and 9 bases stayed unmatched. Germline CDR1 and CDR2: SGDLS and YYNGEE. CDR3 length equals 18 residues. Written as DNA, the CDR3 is TGTGCCAGCAGCGTAGCTCCCGGGACAGGGGGCGCGCCCGGGGAGCTGTTTTTT. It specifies CASSVAPGTGGAPGELFF.

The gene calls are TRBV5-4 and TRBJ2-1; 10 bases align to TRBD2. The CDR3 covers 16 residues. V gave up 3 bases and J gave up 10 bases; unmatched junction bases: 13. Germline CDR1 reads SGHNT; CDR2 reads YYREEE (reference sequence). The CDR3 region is CASSSPLSGGAREQFF. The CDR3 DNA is TGTGCCAGCAGCTCCCCCCTGAGCGGGGGGGCCCGAGAGCAGTTCTTC.

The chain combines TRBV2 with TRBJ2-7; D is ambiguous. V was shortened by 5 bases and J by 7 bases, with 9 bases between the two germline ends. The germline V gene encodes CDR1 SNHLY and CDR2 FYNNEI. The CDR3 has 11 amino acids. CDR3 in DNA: TGTGCCAGCAGTCCTAAGAGGGAGCAGTACTTC. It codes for CASSPKREQYF.